This section outlines one TCR beta chain sequence together with its context. Its antigen is undetermined. The sample belongs to a study of T cell responses to AZD1222 COVID-19 vaccine. Study results and limitations: Among AZD1222 vaccinees, only 5 to 7 were seropositive at baseline. Repertoire collection took place solely once the T cell response had peaked. Recipients of two AZD1222 doses showed rising Spike-specific TCR breadth and depth.

Sequencing was performed with immunoSEQ multiplex PCR; in TCRdb, only in-frame clones are kept and a portion is missing. The sample table includes about 140,000 clones. The V end lost 6 bases, the J end lost 4 bases, and 12 bases lay between the germline ends. Germline CDR1 MNHNY, CDR2 SVGAGI (reference sequence). CDR3 length: 13 amino acids. The sequenced sample consisted of peripheral blood. This chain joins TRBV6-6 and TRBJ1-1; D gene ambiguous. The receptor comes from an adult in good health. CDR3 protein: CASSAIGSTEAFF. The CDR3, as DNA: TGTGCCAGCAGCGCCATTGGGTCCACTGAAGCTTTCTTT.